This TCR beta chain was captured by sequencing in a study of cytomegalovirus exposure and HLA in healthy donors. Overall study results and limits: Roughly even sequencing depth across donors was the assumption behind the presence/absence analyses. Using a false discovery rate of 0.05, a later analysis showed that fewer than 20,000 TCR beta sequences were associated with HLA alleles.

It was with 60 Vbeta and 13 Jbeta primers that the PCR ran. Profiled with immunoSEQ multiplex PCR; TCRdb holds only in-frame clones, not every one. Of 130,000 to 150,000 clones detected, roughly 80% appear once; the ten largest clones hold roughly 0.87%. A remark on this clone: The target antigen is unknown.

This CDR3 contains 13 residues. The germline V gene encodes CDR1 SGDLS and CDR2 YYNGEE. The trim removed 3 bases at V and 6 bases at J, leaving 2 bases unmatched. Input material: PBMCs. The chain recombines TRBV9 with TRBJ2-1; 8 positions agree with TRBD2. The source is a man younger than 30 in good health and CMV-seronegative. The CDR3 sequence: CASSAGLANEQFF. The CDR3 DNA is TGTGCCAGCAGCGCAGGACTAGCCAATGAGCAGTTCTTC.